A single sample is the source of the 12 T cell receptor beta chains below, sequenced in a study of T cell responses to AZD1222 COVID-19 vaccine. Clones were read by immunoSEQ multiplex PCR, and TCRdb kept only the in-frame ones, dropping some. The sample contains 95,000 to 150,000 clones, approximately 90% of which appear only once. The sample was peripheral blood, taken 28 days after the second AZD1222 dose. The source is an adult who received the AZD1222 COVID-19 vaccine.

V usage is TRBV19 and J usage is TRBJ1-1; D gene uncertain. Germline V gene lookup returns CDR1 LNHDA and CDR2 SQIVND (reference sequence). The V and J ends lost 3 bases and 5 bases respectively, with 13 bases between them. This CDR3 has 14 amino acids. The CDR3 loop is CASSIRDGGTEAFF. The CDR3, as DNA: TGTGCCAGTAGTATTAGGGATGGAGGGACTGAAGCTTTCTTT.

The J gene is TRBJ2-1, the V gene TRBV5-4, with D perhaps being TRBD1 or TRBD2 (6 bases each). Germline lookup yields CDR1 SGHNT and CDR2 YYREEE (reference sequence). The length of the CDR3 is 16 residues. The V gene lost 5 bases and the J gene lost 3 bases, with 18 bases spanning the gap. CDR3 nucleotide sequence: TGTGCCAGCAGTTCAAAGGGCGGGGACAACTACAATGAGCAGTTCTTC. Its protein is CASSSKGGDNYNEQFF.

The CDR3 sequence: CASSPLLAGEQETQYF. In nucleotides, the CDR3 is TGCGCCAGCAGCCCCTTGCTAGCTGGGGAGCAAGAGACCCAGTACTTC. The V gene is TRBV5-1, the J gene TRBJ2-5, with a possible D match to TRBD2 (5 bases). V was cut by 4 bases and J by 2 bases, with 18 bases left in between. Per the germline V gene, CDR1 is SGHRS and CDR2 is YFSETQ. The CDR3 has 16 residues.

This chain links TRBV4-2 with TRBJ1-1; 7 bases line up with TRBD1. This CDR3 has 17 amino acids. The germline gives CDR1 LGHNA, CDR2 YNFKEQ. Trimming removed 3 bases from V and 2 bases from J; junction bases left unmatched: 12. The CDR3 spells CASSQNFGGTVNTEAFF. The DNA of the CDR3 is TGTGCCAGCAGCCAGAATTTTGGAGGGACAGTCAACACTGAAGCTTTCTTT.

The chain is built from TRBV10-2 and TRBJ2-1; 8 bases are shared with TRBD2. Germline V gene lookup returns CDR1 WSHSY and CDR2 SAAADI. With 11 bases clipped from V and 4 bases from J, the junction kept 10 bases outside the gene matches. The CDR3 sequence is 14 residues long. CDR3 in amino acids: CAGATSGTYNEQFF. The CDR3 DNA sequence: TGCGCCGGTGCAACTAGCGGTACTTACAATGAGCAGTTCTTC.

Points on this clone: This sample includes further DNA sequences coding for the same CDR3. V usage is TRBV11-2 and J usage is TRBJ1-1; possible D gene TRBD1, 5 bases. CDR3 length: 15 residues. V dropped 0 bases and J dropped 4 bases, with 12 bases sitting between them. The V gene's germline CDR1 is SGHAT and CDR2 FQNNGV. In DNA form, the CDR3 reads TGTGCCAGCAGCTTAGAAGGTACAGGCAGCACTGAAGCTTTCTTT. It specifies CASSLEGTGSTEAFF.

This clone was seen only once. V usage is TRBV19 and J usage is TRBJ1-6; the D is unclear. V lost 7 bases, J lost 7 bases, and 14 bases lay in between. Germline-derived CDR1 and CDR2 are LNHDA and SQIVND (reference sequence). The CDR3 is made up of 14 amino acids. The CDR3 DNA is TGTGCCAGTAAAGGGATGCAAGGAAATTCACCCCTCCACTTT. The encoded protein is CASKGMQGNSPLHF.

The CDR3 nucleotides read TGTGCCACCAGTCAAGGATACGGAAACACCATATATTTT. This sequence encodes CATSQGYGNTIYF. The rearrangement joins TRBV24-1 to TRBJ1-3; D not certain. Looked up from germline, CDR1 is KGHDR and CDR2 is SFDVKD. V gave up 6 bases and J gave up 4 bases, with 9 bases separating them. The CDR3 contains 13 residues.

This chain connects TRBV6-5 to TRBJ1-2, with D unresolved. CDR1 and CDR2 from the germline V gene are MNHEY and SVGAGI. Trimming cost V 4 bases and J 11 bases, with 26 bases left between them. The CDR3 has 16 amino acids. CDR3 protein: CASSLAASTRKKAYTF. In DNA form, the CDR3 reads TGTGCCAGCAGTTTAGCGGCATCCACCCGGAAAAAGGCTTACACCTTC.

In DNA, the CDR3 is TGTGCCAGCTCACCAGTCAAGACGAGCGAAAAACTGTTTTTT. It specifies CASSPVKTSEKLFF. The rearrangement joins TRBV18 to TRBJ1-4; D is unresolved. Trimming left V 2 bases short and J 8 bases short, with 12 bases between. The CDR3 sequence is 14 residues long. The germline CDR1 and CDR2 sequences are KGHSH and LQKENI.

This chain uses TRBV21-1 with TRBJ1-4. TRBV21-1 is reported as a pseudogene. The CDR3 length is 18 residues. CDR3 in amino acids: CASILNIGHLATNEKLFF. CDR3 DNA sequence: TGTGCCAGCATCCTGAACATAGGGCACCTTGCAACTAATGAAAAACTGTTTTTT.

There are a few counts of this clone. The rearrangement links TRBV6-5 to TRBJ2-3; D is undetermined. Trimming removed 5 bases from V and 0 bases from J, with 12 bases in between. Germline CDR1 is MNHEY and CDR2 is SVGAGI. This CDR3 is built from 15 residues. This CDR3 reads CASSPNTASTDTQYF. The CDR3 coding sequence is TGTGCCAGCAGTCCCAACACGGCAAGCACAGATACGCAGTATTTT.